Listed below are T cell receptor beta chains from one sample, sequenced in a study of T cells after yellow fever vaccination. TCRdb called the 5' RACE reads again in MiXCR, with one record for every CDR3 protein. The sample consists of about 52,000 distinct CDR3 sequences, 6.6% of them appearing once. Material: CD8+ T cells not binding an NS4B(214-222) dextramer, sorted from PBMCs, obtained roughly 47 days after the first yellow fever vaccination. These receptors were obtained from a man younger than 30 who received the YFV17D yellow fever vaccine. CDR3s include the opening cysteine and the closing phenylalanine or tryptophan. The D gene is left open where the match is weak. Clone size is not always given. Where it is, it says once, few, many or a class for expanded clones.

v_call	clone_size	d_call	j_call	cdr3_aa	cdr3_nt
TRBV20-1	few	NA	TRBJ1-2	CSARTAERNYGYTF	TGCAGTGCTAGGACGGCAGAAAGGAACTATGGCTACACCTTC
TRBV12-3/TRBV12-4	once	TRBD1	TRBJ2-6	CTCPNPGQGASGANVLTF	TGTACCTGCCCAAACCCGGGACAGGGGGCTAGTGGGGCCAACGTCCTGACTTTC
TRBV20-1	few	TRBD1	TRBJ1-1	CSASTGDAFF	TGCAGTGCGAGTACAGGGGACGCTTTCTTT
TRBV12-3/TRBV12-4	many	TRBD2	TRBJ2-1	CASSPLGTSGGEQFF	TGTGCCAGCAGTCCCCTAGGGACTAGCGGGGGGGAGCAGTTCTTC
TRBV20-1	many	NA	TRBJ2-1	CSARDGRGPYNEQFF	TGCAGTGCTAGAGATGGACGGGGACCCTACAATGAGCAGTTCTTC
TRBV9	few	NA	TRBJ1-1	CASSVGDSTEAFF	TGTGCCAGCAGCGTGGGAGATAGCACTGAAGCTTTCTTT
TRBV18	few	TRBD1	TRBJ2-7	CASSLTGVDEQYF	TGTGCCAGCTCGCTAACAGGGGTCGACGAGCAGTACTTC
TRBV14	NA	NA	TRBJ2-7	CASSQSGEQYF	TGTGCCAGCAGCCAGTCCGGTGAGCAGTACTTC
TRBV4-1	NA	TRBD2	TRBJ2-2	CASSQDASGGDTGELFF	TGCGCCAGCAGCCAAGATGCTAGCGGGGGGGACACCGGGGAGCTGTTTTTT
TRBV5-4	NA	TRBD2	TRBJ2-3	CASSFNERGMDTQYF	TGTGCCAGCAGCTTTAATGAGCGGGGAATGGATACGCAGTATTTT
TRBV7-9	few	NA	TRBJ1-1	CASSPNNGDTEAFF	TGTGCCAGCAGCCCGAACAATGGAGACACTGAAGCTTTCTTT
TRBV5-1	NA	TRBD1	TRBJ1-1	CASSLEGAGNTEAFF	TGCGCCAGCAGCTTGGAGGGGGCAGGGAACACTGAAGCTTTCTTT
TRBV7-6	many	TRBD1	TRBJ2-7	CASSLGAGTDEQYF	TGTGCCAGCAGCTTAGGGGCCGGGACAGACGAGCAGTACTTC
TRBV19	few	TRBD2	TRBJ2-1	CASSIMRGGHNEQFF	TGTGCCAGTAGTATAATGCGGGGGGGCCACAATGAGCAGTTCTTC
TRBV28	NA	NA	TRBJ1-5	CASSGRDDQPQHF	TGTGCCAGCAGTGGACGGGACGATCAGCCCCAGCATTTT
TRBV7-9	few	TRBD1	TRBJ2-5	CASSFNDRVYQETQYF	TGTGCCAGCAGCTTCAATGACAGGGTGTACCAAGAGACCCAGTACTTC
TRBV7-9	few	NA	TRBJ2-2	CASSLISENTGELFF	TGTGCCAGCAGCTTGATCAGCGAAAACACCGGGGAGCTGTTTTTT
TRBV6-5	few	NA	TRBJ2-3	CASSYPLGRDTQYF	TGTGCCAGCAGTTACCCACTGGGGCGGGATACGCAGTATTTT
TRBV5-5	few	NA	TRBJ1-5	CASSLAPNQPQHF	TGTGCCAGCAGCTTGGCCCCCAATCAGCCCCAGCATTTT
TRBV5-1	many	TRBD1	TRBJ2-5	CASSYRDSPQETQYF	TGCGCCAGCAGCTACAGGGACAGCCCCCAAGAGACCCAGTACTTC
TRBV5-1	many	TRBD1	TRBJ1-1	CASSSQQGGTEAFF	TGCGCCAGCAGCTCCCAACAGGGGGGCACTGAAGCTTTCTTT
TRBV27	few	NA	TRBJ1-5	CASSFTDASNQPQHF	TGTGCCAGCAGTTTTACTGATGCTAGCAATCAGCCCCAGCATTTT
TRBV5-1	many	NA	TRBJ2-3	CASWPGVSTDTQYF	TGCGCCAGCTGGCCGGGGGTTAGCACAGATACGCAGTATTTT
TRBV7-7	many	NA	TRBJ2-1	CASSLDSSYNEQFF	TGTGCCAGCAGCTTAGACAGCTCCTACAATGAGCAGTTCTTC
TRBV29-1	many	NA	TRBJ2-1	CSVSGEHNEQFF	TGCAGCGTTTCCGGGGAGCACAATGAGCAGTTCTTC
TRBV3-1	many	TRBD2	TRBJ2-1	CASSPQKAGVGYNEQFF	TGTGCCAGCAGCCCCCAGAAAGCGGGGGTAGGGTACAATGAGCAGTTCTTC
TRBV4-3	NA	NA	TRBJ2-7	CASSQGGVGYEQYF	TGCGCCAGCAGCCAAGGGGGGGTGGGCTACGAGCAGTACTTC
TRBV7-8	few	NA	TRBJ1-5	CASSLADGVEAQHF	TGTGCCAGCAGCTTAGCGGACGGGGTAGAGGCCCAGCATTTT
TRBV19	NA	NA	TRBJ1-2	CASSINLGVNGYTF	TGTGCCAGTAGTATAAATTTGGGAGTCAATGGCTACACCTTC
TRBV6-5	few	NA	TRBJ2-7	CASSYTETFYYEQYF	TGTGCCAGCAGTTACACCGAAACATTTTACTACGAGCAGTACTTC
TRBV29-1	many	TRBD2	TRBJ2-1	CSVEGVAGANNEQFF	TGCAGCGTTGAGGGGGTAGCGGGGGCCAACAATGAGCAGTTCTTC
TRBV20-1	many	NA	TRBJ2-1	CSASLSTVNEQFF	TGCAGTGCTAGTCTATCCACCGTCAATGAGCAGTTCTTC
TRBV4-2	few	NA	TRBJ1-2	CASSQVDSSYGYTF	TGTGCCAGCAGCCAAGTGGACAGCTCCTATGGCTACACCTTC
TRBV27	NA	TRBD1	TRBJ1-1	CASSFTWGTVNTEAFF	TGTGCCAGCAGTTTCACTTGGGGGACAGTGAACACTGAAGCTTTCTTT
TRBV12-3/TRBV12-4	NA	TRBD2	TRBJ2-1	CASSSPFSGGAGNEQFF	TGTGCCAGCAGCTCCCCCTTTAGCGGGGGGGCCGGGAATGAGCAGTTCTTC
TRBV6-2/TRBV6-3	NA	NA	TRBJ2-1	CASSSLVSGIYYNEQFF	TGTGCCAGCAGTTCCCTCGTCTCGGGGATTTACTACAATGAGCAGTTCTTC
TRBV5-1	many	NA	TRBJ2-1	CASARSWGNEQFF	TGCGCCAGCGCGAGATCGTGGGGTAATGAGCAGTTCTTC
TRBV6-5	many	NA	TRBJ1-4	CASSRETGGTNEKLFF	TGTGCCAGCAGTCGCGAGACAGGAGGAACTAATGAAAAACTGTTTTTT
TRBV10-3	many	NA	TRBJ2-7	CAITPDGGSYEQYF	TGTGCCATCACCCCGGACGGGGGCTCCTACGAGCAGTACTTC
TRBV19	many	NA	TRBJ2-1	CASTTEAYNEQFF	TGTGCCAGTACAACAGAAGCCTACAATGAGCAGTTCTTC